This T cell receptor (beta chain) was recorded in a study of a mutant IDH1 vaccine in newly diagnosed glioma. As for time point: week 23, last vaccination. The investigators gave 300 ug of mutant IDH1 20-mer peptide in each vaccine dose, together with topical imiquimod. This clone was observed a handful of times. The antigen remains undetermined. TCRdb keeps only in-frame clones here, not all; method: immunoSEQ multiplex PCR. The data contain tens of thousands of clones, more than 80% of them singletons. The germline V and J ends were trimmed by 0 bases and 1 base, with 16 bases remaining between them. This CDR3 has 17 amino acids. CDR1 is SGHRS and CDR2 is YFSETQ in the germline V gene.

This TCR was recovered from a woman aged 50 to 65 with glioma. The chain joins TRBV5-1 to TRBJ1-1; D gene unclear. This specimen consisted of PBMCs, obtained from a glioma patient whose treatment included an IDH1 peptide vaccine. CDR3 protein: CASSLGENWARNTEAFF. The CDR3 DNA reads TGCGCCAGCAGCTTGGGGGAAAATTGGGCCAGGAACACTGAAGCTTTCTTT.